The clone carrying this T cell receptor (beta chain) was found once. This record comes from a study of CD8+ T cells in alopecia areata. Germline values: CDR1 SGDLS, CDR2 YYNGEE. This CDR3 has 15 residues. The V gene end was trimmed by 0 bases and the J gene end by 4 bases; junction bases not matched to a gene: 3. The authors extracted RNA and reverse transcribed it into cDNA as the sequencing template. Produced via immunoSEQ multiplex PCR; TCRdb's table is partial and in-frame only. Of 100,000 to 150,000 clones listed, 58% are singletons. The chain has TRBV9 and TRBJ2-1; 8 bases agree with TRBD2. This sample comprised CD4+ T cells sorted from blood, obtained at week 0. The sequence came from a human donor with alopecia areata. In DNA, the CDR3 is TGTGCCAGCAGCGTAGATCTAGCGGGTTACAATGAGCAGTTCTTC. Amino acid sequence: CASSVDLAGYNEQFF.